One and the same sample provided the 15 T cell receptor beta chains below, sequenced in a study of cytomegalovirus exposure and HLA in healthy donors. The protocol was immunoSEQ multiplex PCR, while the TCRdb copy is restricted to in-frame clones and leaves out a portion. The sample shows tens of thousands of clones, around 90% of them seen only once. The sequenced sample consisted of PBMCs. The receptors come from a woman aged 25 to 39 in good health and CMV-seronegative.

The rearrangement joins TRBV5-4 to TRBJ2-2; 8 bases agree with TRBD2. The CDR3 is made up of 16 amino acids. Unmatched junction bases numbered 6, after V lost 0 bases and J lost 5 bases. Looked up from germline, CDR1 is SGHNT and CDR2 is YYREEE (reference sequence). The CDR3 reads CASSLGGSGDTGELFF. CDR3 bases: TGTGCCAGCAGCTTGGGGGGTAGCGGGGATACCGGGGAGCTGTTTTTT.

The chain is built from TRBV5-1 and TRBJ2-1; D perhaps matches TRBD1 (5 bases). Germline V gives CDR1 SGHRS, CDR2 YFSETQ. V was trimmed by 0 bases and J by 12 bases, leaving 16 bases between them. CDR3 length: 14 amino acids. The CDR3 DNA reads TGCGCCAGCAGCTTGGCGGACAAGTTTAGGGGGCAGTTCTTC. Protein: CASSLADKFRGQFF.

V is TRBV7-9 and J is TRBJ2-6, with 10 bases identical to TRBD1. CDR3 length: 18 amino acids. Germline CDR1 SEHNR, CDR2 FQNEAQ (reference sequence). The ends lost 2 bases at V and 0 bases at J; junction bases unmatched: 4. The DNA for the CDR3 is TGTGCCAGCAGCTTACCCGGACAGGGGGACTCTGGGGCCAACGTCCTGACTTTC. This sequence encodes CASSLPGQGDSGANVLTF.

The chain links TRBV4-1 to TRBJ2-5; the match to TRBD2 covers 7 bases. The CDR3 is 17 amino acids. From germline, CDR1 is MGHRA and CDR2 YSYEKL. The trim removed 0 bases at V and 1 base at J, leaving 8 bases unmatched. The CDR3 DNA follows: TGCGCCAGCAGCCAAGAGAGGGAGGGATGGGGCCAAGAGACCCAGTACTTC. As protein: CASSQEREGWGQETQYF.

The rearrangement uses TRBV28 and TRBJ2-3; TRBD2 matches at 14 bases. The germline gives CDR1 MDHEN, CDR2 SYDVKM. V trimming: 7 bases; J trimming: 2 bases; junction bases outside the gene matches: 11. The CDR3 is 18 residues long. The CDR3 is CASTPGLAGVTLTDTQYF. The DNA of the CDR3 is TGTGCCAGCACTCCGGGACTAGCGGGAGTAACCCTCACAGATACGCAGTATTTT. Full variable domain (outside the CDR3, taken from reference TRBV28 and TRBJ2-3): DVKVTQSSRYLVKRTGEKVFLECVQDMDHENMFWYRQDPGLGLRLIYFSYDVKMKEKGDIPEGYSVSREKKERFSLILESASTNQTSMYLCASTPGLAGVTLTDTQYFGPGTRLTVL.

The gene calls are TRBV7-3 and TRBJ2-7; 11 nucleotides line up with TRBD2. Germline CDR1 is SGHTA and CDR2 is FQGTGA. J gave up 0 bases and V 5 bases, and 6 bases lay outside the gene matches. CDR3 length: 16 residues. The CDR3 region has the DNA TGTGCCAGCAGCCTGGGACTAGCGGCGAACTCCTACGAGCAGTACTTC. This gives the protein CASSLGLAANSYEQYF.

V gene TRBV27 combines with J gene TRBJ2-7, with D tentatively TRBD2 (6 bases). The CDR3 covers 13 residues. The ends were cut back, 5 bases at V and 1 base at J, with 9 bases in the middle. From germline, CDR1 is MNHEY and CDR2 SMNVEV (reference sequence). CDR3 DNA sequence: TGTGCCAGCAGTGAGGGGACTTCCTACGAGCAGTACTTC. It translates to CASSEGTSYEQYF.

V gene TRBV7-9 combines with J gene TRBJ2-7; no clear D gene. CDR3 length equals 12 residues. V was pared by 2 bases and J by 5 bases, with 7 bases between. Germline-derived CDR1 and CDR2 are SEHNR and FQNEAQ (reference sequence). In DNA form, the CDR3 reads TGTGCCAGCAGCTTACCGAGCGACGAGCAGTACTTC. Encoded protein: CASSLPSDEQYF.

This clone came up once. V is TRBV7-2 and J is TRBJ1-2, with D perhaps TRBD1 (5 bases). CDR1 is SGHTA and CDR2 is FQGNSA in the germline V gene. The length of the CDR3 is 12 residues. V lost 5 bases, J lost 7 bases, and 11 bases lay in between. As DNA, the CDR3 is TGTGCCAGCAGCAGAACAGGTACTGGCTACACCTTC. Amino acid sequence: CASSRTGTGYTF.

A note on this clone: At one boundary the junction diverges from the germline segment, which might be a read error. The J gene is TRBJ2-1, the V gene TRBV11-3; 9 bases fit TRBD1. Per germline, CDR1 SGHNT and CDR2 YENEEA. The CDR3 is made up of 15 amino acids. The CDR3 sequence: CASSLEGQGNNEQFF. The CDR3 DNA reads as TGCGCCAGCAGCTTAGAGGGACAGGGCAACAATGAGCAGTTCTTC.

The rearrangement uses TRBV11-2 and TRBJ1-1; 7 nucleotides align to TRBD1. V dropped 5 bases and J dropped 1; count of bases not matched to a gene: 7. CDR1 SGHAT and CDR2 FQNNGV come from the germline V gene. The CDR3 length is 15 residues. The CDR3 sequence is CASSVRQGKNTEAFF. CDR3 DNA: TGTGCCAGCAGCGTACGACAGGGTAAGAACACTGAAGCTTTCTTT.

CDR3 sequence reads: CASSDPAGGSDTQYF. In nucleotides, the CDR3 is TGTGCCAGCAGTGATCCAGCGGGAGGGTCAGATACGCAGTATTTT. The chain couples TRBV2 to TRBJ2-3; 10 positions match TRBD2. The ends lost 3 bases at V and 4 bases at J; junction bases unmatched: 4. The CDR3 length is 15 residues. Germline assignment: CDR1 SNHLY and CDR2 FYNNEI. The whole variable domain, remainder taken from reference TRBV2 and TRBJ2-3, is EPEVTQTPSHQVTQMGQEVILRCVPISNHLYFYWYRQILGQKVEFLVSFYNNEISEKSEIFDDQFSVERPDGSNFTLKIRSTKLEDSAMYFCASSDPAGGSDTQYFGPGTRLTVL.

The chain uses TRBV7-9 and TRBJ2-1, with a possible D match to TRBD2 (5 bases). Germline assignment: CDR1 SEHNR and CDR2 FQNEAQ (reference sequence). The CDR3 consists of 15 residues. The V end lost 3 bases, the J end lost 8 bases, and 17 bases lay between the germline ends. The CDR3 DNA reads TGTGCCAGCAGCTTGCTGAGCCCCCGGGGAGATGAGCAGTTCTTC. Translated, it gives CASSLLSPRGDEQFF.

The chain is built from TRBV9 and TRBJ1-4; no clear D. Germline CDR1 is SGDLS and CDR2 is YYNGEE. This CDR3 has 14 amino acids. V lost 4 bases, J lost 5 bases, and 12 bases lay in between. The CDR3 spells CASSPNPGNEKLFF. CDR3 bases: TGTGCCAGCAGCCCGAATCCCGGGAATGAAAAACTGTTTTTT.

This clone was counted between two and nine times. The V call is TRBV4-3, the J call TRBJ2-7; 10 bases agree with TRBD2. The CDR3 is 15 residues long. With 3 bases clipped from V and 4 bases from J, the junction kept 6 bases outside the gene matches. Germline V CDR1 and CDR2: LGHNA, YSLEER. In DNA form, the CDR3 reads TGCGCCAGCAGCCAGGCTACTAGCGGGACTTACGAGCAGTACTTC. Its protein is CASSQATSGTYEQYF.